These T cell receptor beta chains were read from a single sample in a study of a mutant IDH1 vaccine in newly diagnosed glioma. Their antigens are not known. Measured with immunoSEQ multiplex PCR; TCRdb has only the in-frame clones, and not every one. The table includes approximately 64,000 clones, approximately 84% detected once. The material was PBMCs, obtained from a glioma patient whose treatment included an IDH1 peptide vaccine. These receptors originate from a woman in her fifties or sixties with glioma. The CDR3 runs from the conserved cysteine through the conserved F or W. D genes are given only for firm matches. Clone size, where shown, is once, few, many, or a class for clones that have expanded.

V: TRBV11-2; J: TRBJ2-1; D: TRBD2; size: -; CDR3: CASSPQAGGNEQFF; DNA: TGTGCCAGCAGCCCCCAGGCGGGGGGGAATGAGCAGTTCTTC
V: TRBV5-1; J: TRBJ1-1; D: -; size: -; CDR3: CASSLYGGDTEAFF; DNA: TGCGCCAGCAGCTTGTACGGCGGGGACACTGAAGCTTTCTTT
V: TRBV10-1; J: TRBJ2-2; D: -; size: -; CDR3: CASRGSGGGRTGELFF; DNA: TGCGCCAGCAGGGGCTCCGGAGGGGGCCGCACCGGGGAGCTGTTTTTT
V: TRBV6-1; J: TRBJ1-6; D: TRBD1; size: -; CDR3: CASSDIQGANSPLHF; DNA: TGTGCCAGCAGTGACATACAGGGGGCTAATTCACCCCTCCACTTT
V: TRBV10-3; J: TRBJ1-1; D: -; size: few; CDR3: CAISESTMNTEAFF; DNA: TGTGCCATCAGTGAGTCAACCATGAACACTGAAGCTTTCTTT
V: TRBV6-5; J: TRBJ2-1; D: TRBD1; size: -; CDR3: CASRTGSRNEQFF; DNA: TGTGCCAGCAGGACAGGGTCACGGAATGAGCAGTTCTTC
V: TRBV9; J: TRBJ1-1; D: -; size: -; CDR3: CASSRAPTTEAFF; DNA: TGTGCCAGCAGCCGGGCCCCCACCACTGAAGCTTTCTTT
V: TRBV5-1; J: TRBJ1-1; D: TRBD1; size: -; CDR3: CASGAQGGITEAFF; DNA: TGCGCCAGCGGGGCACAGGGGGGGATCACTGAAGCTTTCTTT
V: TRBV29-1; J: TRBJ1-3; D: -; size: -; CDR3: CSVEDGVGRNTIYF; DNA: TGCAGCGTTGAAGATGGGGTAGGGCGAAACACCATATATTTT
V: TRBV2; J: TRBJ2-5; D: -; size: -; CDR3: CASKRTEGEETQYF; DNA: TGTGCCAGCAAACGAACGGAGGGTGAAGAGACCCAGTACTTC
V: TRBV5-1; J: TRBJ2-3; D: -; size: -; CDR3: CASSLSYPSTDTQYF; DNA: TGCGCCAGCAGCTTGAGCTACCCTAGCACAGATACGCAGTATTTT
V: TRBV9; J: TRBJ2-3; D: -; size: once; CDR3: CASSVGLAGSSTDTQYF; DNA: TGTGCCAGCAGCGTGGGTCTCGCGGGGTCTAGCACAGATACGCAGTATTTT
V: TRBV5-1; J: TRBJ1-4; D: -; size: -; CDR3: CASSLRGYGEKLFF; DNA: TGCGCCAGCAGCTTGAGAGGGTATGGCGAAAAACTGTTTTTT
V: TRBV6-1; J: TRBJ2-7; D: -; size: -; CDR3: CASSGGPHEQYF; DNA: TGTGCCAGCAGTGGAGGTCCCCACGAGCAGTACTTC
V: TRBV19; J: TRBJ1-5; D: -; size: -; CDR3: CASSIGGESNQPQHF; DNA: TGTGCCAGTAGTATAGGAGGGGAAAGCAATCAGCCCCAGCATTTT
V: TRBV6-1; J: TRBJ1-2; D: -; size: few; CDR3: CASSEARRIYGYTF; DNA: TGTGCCAGCAGTGAAGCTCGGCGGATCTATGGCTACACCTTC
V: TRBV7-9; J: TRBJ1-1; D: -; size: few; CDR3: CASSPRAAWNTEAFF; DNA: TGTGCCAGCAGCCCTAGGGCAGCGTGGAACACTGAAGCTTTCTTT
V: TRBV11-3; J: TRBJ2-1; D: -; size: -; CDR3: CASSFWQGSEQFF; DNA: TGTGCCAGCAGCTTCTGGCAGGGGAGTGAGCAGTTCTTC
V: TRBV6-1; J: TRBJ2-2; D: TRBD1; size: -; CDR3: CASSDLLRGQYTGELFF; DNA: TGTGCCAGCAGTGACCTATTACGGGGACAGTACACCGGGGAGCTGTTTTTT
V: TRBV28; J: TRBJ1-1; D: -; size: -; CDR3: CASDGPTEAFF; DNA: TGTGCCAGCGACGGTCCCACTGAAGCTTTCTTT
V: TRBV11-2; J: TRBJ1-2; D: -; size: -; CDR3: CASSPMAVDYGYTF; DNA: TGTGCCAGCAGCCCAATGGCGGTTGACTATGGCTACACCTTC
V: TRBV6-1; J: TRBJ1-2; D: TRBD1; size: -; CDR3: CASSELGQTYGYTF; DNA: TGTGCCAGCAGTGAATTGGGACAGACCTATGGCTACACCTTC
V: TRBV10-2; J: TRBJ1-1; D: TRBD1; size: once; CDR3: CASSDSRGLREAFF; DNA: TGCGCCAGCAGTGACAGCAGGGGGCTCCGAGAAGCTTTCTTT
V: TRBV30; J: TRBJ2-7; D: TRBD1; size: -; CDR3: CASKYPDRATYEQYF; DNA: TGTGCCTCCAAATATCCCGACAGGGCCACCTACGAGCAGTACTTC
V: TRBV2; J: TRBJ2-6; D: TRBD1; size: -; CDR3: CASIIQGAGANVLTF; DNA: TGTGCCAGCATTATACAGGGGGCTGGGGCCAACGTCCTGACTTTC
V: TRBV9; J: TRBJ2-6; D: -; size: -; CDR3: CASSAEDFSGANVLTF; DNA: TGTGCCAGCAGCGCAGAGGATTTTTCTGGGGCCAACGTCCTGACTTTC
V: TRBV21-1; J: TRBJ1-4; D: -; size: once; CDR3: CATSLTHEKLFF; DNA: TGTGCCACCTCACTGACTCATGAAAAACTGTTTTTT
V: TRBV12-5; J: TRBJ2-7; D: TRBD1; size: -; CDR3: CASGWGDRAGNEQYF; DNA: TGTGCTAGTGGTTGGGGGGACAGGGCGGGGAACGAGCAGTACTTC
V: TRBV9; J: TRBJ1-2; D: -; size: -; CDR3: CASSVSQITYGYTF; DNA: TGTGCCAGCAGCGTAAGCCAGATAACCTATGGCTACACCTTC
V: TRBV9; J: TRBJ2-2; D: -; size: -; CDR3: CASRGQSDTGELFF; DNA: TGTGCCAGCAGGGGGCAGTCCGACACCGGGGAGCTGTTTTTT
V: TRBV7-8; J: TRBJ1-5; D: -; size: -; CDR3: CASSLKPANKPQHF; DNA: TGTGCCAGCAGCTTAAAACCAGCCAACAAGCCCCAGCATTTT
V: TRBV5-1; J: TRBJ1-2; D: -; size: -; CDR3: CASSFGGVSHEGYTF; DNA: TGCGCCAGCAGCTTTGGGGGGGTCTCCCATGAGGGCTACACCTTC
V: TRBV19; J: TRBJ2-3; D: TRBD2; size: -; CDR3: CASKKRGTDTQYF; DNA: TGTGCCAGTAAGAAGCGGGGAACGGATACGCAGTATTTT
V: TRBV28; J: TRBJ1-2; D: -; size: -; CDR3: CASTVLGFYGYTF; DNA: TGTGCCAGCACCGTTCTGGGGTTCTATGGCTACACCTTC
V: TRBV19; J: TRBJ2-5; D: -; size: -; CDR3: CASSIDGPSGTQYF; DNA: TGTGCCAGTAGTATAGATGGTCCGAGCGGGACCCAGTACTTC
V: TRBV6-6; J: TRBJ1-5; D: -; size: -; CDR3: CASSSPVFRGGQPQHF; DNA: TGTGCCAGCAGTTCCCCTGTTTTCAGGGGAGGACAGCCCCAGCATTTT
V: TRBV19; J: TRBJ1-2; D: TRBD1; size: -; CDR3: CASSTFDRESLGGYTF; DNA: TGTGCCAGTAGTACCTTTGACAGGGAGTCTTTGGGTGGCTACACCTTC
V: TRBV27; J: TRBJ2-2; D: TRBD2; size: few; CDR3: CASSAAGANTGELFF; DNA: TGTGCCAGCAGCGCCGCGGGGGCGAACACCGGGGAGCTGTTTTTT
V: TRBV10-3; J: TRBJ2-3; D: -; size: few; CDR3: CAIGAGKSVGGQYF; DNA: TGTGCCATCGGAGCTGGAAAGTCCGTGGGGGGGCAGTATTTT
V: TRBV30; J: TRBJ2-1; D: -; size: -; CDR3: CAWKGKHNEQFF; DNA: TGTGCCTGGAAGGGCAAACACAATGAGCAGTTCTTC
V: TRBV29-1; J: TRBJ2-7; D: -; size: once; CDR3: CSVRKGEQYF; DNA: TGCAGCGTAAGGAAGGGCGAGCAGTACTTC
V: TRBV5-4; J: TRBJ1-2; D: -; size: -; CDR3: CASTSSTANYGYTF; DNA: TGTGCCAGCACCTCCTCGACCGCTAACTATGGCTACACCTTC
V: TRBV4-2; J: TRBJ1-5; D: -; size: -; CDR3: CASSQETGTDQPQHF; DNA: TGTGCCAGCAGCCAAGAGACAGGTACCGATCAGCCCCAGCATTTT
V: TRBV9; J: TRBJ2-1; D: TRBD2; size: -; CDR3: CASGLAGYNEQFF; DNA: TGTGCCAGCGGACTAGCGGGGTACAATGAGCAGTTCTTC
V: TRBV9; J: TRBJ1-3; D: -; size: -; CDR3: CASSVGSGGNTIYF; DNA: TGTGCCAGCAGCGTAGGCTCGGGGGGAAACACCATATATTTT
V: TRBV7-3; J: TRBJ1-2; D: TRBD1; size: -; CDR3: CASSSRTGEDGYTF; DNA: TGTGCCAGCAGCTCCAGGACAGGGGAGGATGGCTACACCTTC
V: TRBV5-6; J: TRBJ2-2; D: -; size: -; CDR3: CASSLGLVSGELFF; DNA: TGTGCCAGCAGCTTGGGCCTCGTCTCCGGGGAGCTGTTTTTT
V: TRBV30; J: TRBJ1-1; D: -; size: -; CDR3: CAWSPGRLNTEAFF; DNA: TGTGCCTGGAGCCCCGGTAGGCTAAACACTGAAGCTTTCTTT
V: TRBV18; J: TRBJ2-2; D: -; size: -; CDR3: CASSLVRPNTGELFF; DNA: TGTGCCAGCTCTCTCGTCCGCCCGAACACCGGGGAGCTGTTTTTT
V: TRBV7-9; J: TRBJ1-5; D: TRBD1; size: -; CDR3: CASSRDRVDQPQHF; DNA: TGTGCCAGCAGCCGCGACAGGGTGGATCAGCCCCAGCATTTT
V: TRBV5-4; J: TRBJ1-6; D: -; size: few; CDR3: CASSLRAGNNSPLHF; DNA: TGTGCCAGCAGCTTGAGGGCAGGGAATAATTCACCCCTCCACTTT
V: TRBV10-1; J: TRBJ1-2; D: -; size: -; CDR3: CASSVQPSEGYTF; DNA: TGCGCCAGCAGCGTACAGCCTTCGGAAGGCTACACCTTC
V: TRBV2; J: TRBJ1-1; D: -; size: -; CDR3: CATIGSVGRTNTEAFF; DNA: TGTGCCACCATTGGGTCGGTTGGACGGACGAACACTGAAGCTTTCTTT
V: TRBV5-6; J: TRBJ1-5; D: TRBD1; size: -; CDR3: CASSPGQGPRQPQHF; DNA: TGTGCCAGCAGCCCCGGACAGGGTCCCAGACAGCCCCAGCATTTT
V: TRBV29-1; J: TRBJ2-7; D: -; size: -; CDR3: CSVEVLSATVEQYF; DNA: TGCAGCGTTGAAGTTCTTTCGGCGACAGTCGAGCAGTACTTC
V: TRBV4-1; J: TRBJ1-5; D: TRBD1; size: -; CDR3: CASSHPRDSGPNQPQHF; DNA: TGCGCCAGCAGCCATCCTAGGGACAGCGGACCCAATCAGCCCCAGCATTTT
V: TRBV18; J: TRBJ1-6; D: TRBD1; size: -; CDR3: CASSPRRTQGASYNSPLHF; DNA: TGTGCCAGCTCACCACGAAGGACCCAGGGGGCCTCCTATAATTCACCCCTCCACTTT